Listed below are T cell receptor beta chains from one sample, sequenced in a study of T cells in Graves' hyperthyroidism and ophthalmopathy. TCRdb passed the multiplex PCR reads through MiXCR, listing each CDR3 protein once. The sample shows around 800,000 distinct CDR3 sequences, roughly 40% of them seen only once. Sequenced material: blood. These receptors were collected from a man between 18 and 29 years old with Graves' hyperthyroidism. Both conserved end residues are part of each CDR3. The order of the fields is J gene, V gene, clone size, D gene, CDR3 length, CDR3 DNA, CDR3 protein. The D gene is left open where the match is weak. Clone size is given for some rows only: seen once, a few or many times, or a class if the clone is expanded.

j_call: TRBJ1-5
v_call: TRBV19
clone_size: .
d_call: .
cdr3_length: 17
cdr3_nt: TGTGCCAGTGGACCTGGATTTTTTGTCAGGGTCTATCAGCCCCAGCATTTT
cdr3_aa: CASGPGFFVRVYQPQHF

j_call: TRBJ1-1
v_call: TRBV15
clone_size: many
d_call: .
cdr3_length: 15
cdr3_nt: TGTGCCACCAGCAGAGATCGCCGGCAAGGCACTGAAGCTTTCTTT
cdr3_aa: CATSRDRRQGTEAFF

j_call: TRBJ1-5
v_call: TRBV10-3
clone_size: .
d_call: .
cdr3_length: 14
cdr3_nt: TGTGCCATCAGCGACATGGCCGCGGATCAGCCCCAGCATTTT
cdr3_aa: CAISDMAADQPQHF

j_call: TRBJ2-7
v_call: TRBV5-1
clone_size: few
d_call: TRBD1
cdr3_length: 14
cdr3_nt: TGCGCCTGCCACTTAACACAGGGGGCGGACGAGCAGTACTTC
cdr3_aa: CACHLTQGADEQYF

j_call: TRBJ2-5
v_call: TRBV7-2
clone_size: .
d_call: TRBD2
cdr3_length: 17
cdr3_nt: TGTGCCAGCAGCTTAGCTTGGGGGGGACTAGCGGGAGAGACCCAGTACTTC
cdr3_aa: CASSLAWGGLAGETQYF

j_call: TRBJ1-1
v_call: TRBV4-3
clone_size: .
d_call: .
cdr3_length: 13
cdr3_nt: TGCGCCAGCAGCCTGGAGATCAGGGATGAAGCTTTCTTT
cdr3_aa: CASSLEIRDEAFF

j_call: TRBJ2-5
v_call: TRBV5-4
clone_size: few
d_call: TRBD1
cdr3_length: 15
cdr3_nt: TGTGCCAGCAGCTCACAGGGGGGTTTGGAAGAGACCCAGTACTTC
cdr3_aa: CASSSQGGLEETQYF

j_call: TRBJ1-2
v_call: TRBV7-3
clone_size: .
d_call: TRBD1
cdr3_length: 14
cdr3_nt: TGCGCCAGCAGCCAAGATGCAGGGGGCTATGGCTACACCTTC
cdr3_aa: CASSQDAGGYGYTF

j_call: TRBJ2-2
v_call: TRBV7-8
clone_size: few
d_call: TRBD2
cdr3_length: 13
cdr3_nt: TGTGCCAGCAGCCAGGGGACTAGCGGGGAGCTGTTTTTT
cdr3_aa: CASSQGTSGELFF

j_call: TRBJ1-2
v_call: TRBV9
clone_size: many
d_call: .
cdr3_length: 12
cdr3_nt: TGTGCCAGCAGCGTGGCGGCGGGTGGCTACACCTTC
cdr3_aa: CASSVAAGGYTF

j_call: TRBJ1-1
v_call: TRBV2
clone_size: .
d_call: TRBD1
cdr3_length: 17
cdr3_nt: TGTGCCAGCAGTGAAGCCGGGACAGGGACCATGAACACTGAAGCTTTCTTT
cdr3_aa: CASSEAGTGTMNTEAFF

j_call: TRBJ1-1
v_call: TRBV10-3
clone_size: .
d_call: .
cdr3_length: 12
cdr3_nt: TGTGCCACCGGGCCGCCGAACACTGAAGCTTTCTTT
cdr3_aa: CATGPPNTEAFF

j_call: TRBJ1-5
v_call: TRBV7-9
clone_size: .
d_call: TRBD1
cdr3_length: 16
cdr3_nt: TGTGCCAGCAGCTCCACCGGGACAGGGTTCTTGCAGCCCCAGCATTTT
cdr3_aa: CASSSTGTGFLQPQHF

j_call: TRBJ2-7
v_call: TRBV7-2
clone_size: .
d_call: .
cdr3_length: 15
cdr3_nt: TGTGCCAGCAGCGTAGAAGACTGGAGCTCCTACGAGCAGTACTTC
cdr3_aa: CASSVEDWSSYEQYF

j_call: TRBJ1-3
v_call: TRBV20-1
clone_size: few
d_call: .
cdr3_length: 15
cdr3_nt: TGCAGTGCTACTCCGGACAGCTACTCTGGAAACACCATATATTTT
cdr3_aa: CSATPDSYSGNTIYF

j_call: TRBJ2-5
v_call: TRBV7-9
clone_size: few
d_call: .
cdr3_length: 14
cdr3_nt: TGTGCCAGCAGCTTAGATCCGACTAAAGAGACCCAGTACTTC
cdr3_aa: CASSLDPTKETQYF

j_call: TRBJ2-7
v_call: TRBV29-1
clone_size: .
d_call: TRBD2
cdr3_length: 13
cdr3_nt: TGCAGCGTTGGGACTAGCGGGAGCAACGAGCAGTACTTC
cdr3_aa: CSVGTSGSNEQYF

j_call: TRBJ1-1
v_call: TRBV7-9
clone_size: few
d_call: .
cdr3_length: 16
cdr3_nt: TGTGCCAGCAGCTTAGTCGGTGCGTACATGAACACTGAAGCTTTCTTT
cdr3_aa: CASSLVGAYMNTEAFF

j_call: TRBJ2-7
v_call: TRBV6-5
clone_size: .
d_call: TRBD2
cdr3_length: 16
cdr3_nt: TGTGCCAGCAGTTACTCTGGACTAGCGGGGAGGAACGAGCAGTACTTC
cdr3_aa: CASSYSGLAGRNEQYF

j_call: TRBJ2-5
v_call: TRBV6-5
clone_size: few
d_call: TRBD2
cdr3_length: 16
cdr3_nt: TGTGCCAGCATGGGGCTAGCGGGAGGTTGGGGCGAGACCCAGTACTTC
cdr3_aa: CASMGLAGGWGETQYF

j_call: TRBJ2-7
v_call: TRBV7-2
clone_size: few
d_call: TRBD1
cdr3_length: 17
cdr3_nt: TGTGCCAGCAGCCCCCTTCGGGACAGGACCACCCCCTACGAGCAGTACTTC
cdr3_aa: CASSPLRDRTTPYEQYF

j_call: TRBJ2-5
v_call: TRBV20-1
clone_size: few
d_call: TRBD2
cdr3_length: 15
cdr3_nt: TGCAGTGCTAGCATGGCGGGAGGCCCCGGAGAGACCCAGTACTTC
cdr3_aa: CSASMAGGPGETQYF

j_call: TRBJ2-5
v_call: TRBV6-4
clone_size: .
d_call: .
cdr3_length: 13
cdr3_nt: TGTGCCAGCAGTGACAGTCACCAAGAGACCCAGTACTTC
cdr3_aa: CASSDSHQETQYF

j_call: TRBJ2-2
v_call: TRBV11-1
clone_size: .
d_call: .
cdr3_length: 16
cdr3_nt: TGTGCCAGCAGCCAAGTTCCGGGACAAGGAACCGGGGAGCTGTTTTTT
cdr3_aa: CASSQVPGQGTGELFF

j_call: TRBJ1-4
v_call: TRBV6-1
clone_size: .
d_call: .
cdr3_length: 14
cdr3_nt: TGTGCCAGCAGTACAGGCGGGGGAAATGAAAAACTGTTTTTT
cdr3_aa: CASSTGGGNEKLFF

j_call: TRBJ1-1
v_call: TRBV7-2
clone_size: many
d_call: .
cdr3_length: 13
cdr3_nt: TGTGCCAGCAGCTTACAGCCCGCCGGCGAAGCTTTCTTT
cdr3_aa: CASSLQPAGEAFF

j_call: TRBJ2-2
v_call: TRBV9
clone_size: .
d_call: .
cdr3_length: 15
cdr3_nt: TGTGCCAGCAGCCCCGCTAGCGTGGGCACCGGGGAGCTGTTTTTT
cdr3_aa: CASSPASVGTGELFF

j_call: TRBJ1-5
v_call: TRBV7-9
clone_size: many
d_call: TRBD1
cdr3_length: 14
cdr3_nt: TGTGCCAGCACCCGCGGGACAGTAGATCAGCCCCAGCATTTT
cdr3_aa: CASTRGTVDQPQHF

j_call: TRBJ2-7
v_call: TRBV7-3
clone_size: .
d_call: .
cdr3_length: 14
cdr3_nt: TGTGCCAGCAGTGTTACGTGGGGGCCCTACGAGCAGTACTTC
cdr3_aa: CASSVTWGPYEQYF

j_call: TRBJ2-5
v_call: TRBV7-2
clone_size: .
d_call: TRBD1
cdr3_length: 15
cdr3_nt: TGTGCCAGCAGCCAACCTGGGACAGACCAAGAGACCCAGTACTTC
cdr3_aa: CASSQPGTDQETQYF

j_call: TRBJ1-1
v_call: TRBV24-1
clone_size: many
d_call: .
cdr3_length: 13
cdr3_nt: TGTGCCACCAGAGACAGGCAGAACACTGAAGCTTTCTTT
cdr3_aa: CATRDRQNTEAFF

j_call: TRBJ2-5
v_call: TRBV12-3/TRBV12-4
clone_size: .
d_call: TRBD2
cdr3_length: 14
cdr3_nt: TGTGCCAGCACCGGGACTAGCGGCCGGGAGACCCAGTACTTC
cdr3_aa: CASTGTSGRETQYF

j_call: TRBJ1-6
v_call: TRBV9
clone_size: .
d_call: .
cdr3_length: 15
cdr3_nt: TGTGCCAGCAGCTGGGGGACGGCCGGTCCGGTCACCCTCCACTTT
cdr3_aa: CASSWGTAGPVTLHF

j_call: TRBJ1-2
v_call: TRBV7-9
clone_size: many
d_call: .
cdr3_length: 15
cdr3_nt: TGTGCCAGCAGCAAGGGCGACAGGTTGGATTATGGCTACACCTTC
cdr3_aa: CASSKGDRLDYGYTF

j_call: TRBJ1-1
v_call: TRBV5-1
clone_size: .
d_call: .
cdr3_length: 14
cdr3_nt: TGCGCCAGCCGGACGGGAGGGGCGTCGGATGAAGCTTTCTTT
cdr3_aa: CASRTGGASDEAFF

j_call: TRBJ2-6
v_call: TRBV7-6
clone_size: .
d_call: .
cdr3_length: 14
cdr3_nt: TGTGCCAGCGCCACAGGTTCCGGGGCCAACATCCTGACTTTC
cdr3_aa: CASATGSGANILTF

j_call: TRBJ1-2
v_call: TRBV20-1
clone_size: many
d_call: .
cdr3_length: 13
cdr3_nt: TGCAGTGCTAGTGATGGGCAGGGCTATGGCTACACCTTC
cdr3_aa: CSASDGQGYGYTF

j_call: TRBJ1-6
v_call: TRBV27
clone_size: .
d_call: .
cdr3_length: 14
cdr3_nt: TGTGCCAGCAAGGCATACGCGTTTGATTCACCCCTCCACTTT
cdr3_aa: CASKAYAFDSPLHF

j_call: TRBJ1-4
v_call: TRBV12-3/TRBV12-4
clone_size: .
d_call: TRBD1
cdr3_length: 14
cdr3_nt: TGTGCCAGCAGTGCCGGGACAGCTAATGAAAAACTGTTTTTT
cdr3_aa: CASSAGTANEKLFF

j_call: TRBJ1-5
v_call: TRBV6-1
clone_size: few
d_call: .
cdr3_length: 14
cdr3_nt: TGTGCCAGCCCCCGGTGGGTAAATGATCAGCCCCAGCATTTT
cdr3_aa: CASPRWVNDQPQHF

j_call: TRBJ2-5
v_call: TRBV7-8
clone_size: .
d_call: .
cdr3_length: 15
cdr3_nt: TGTGCCAGTGGGGAAATCTTCTCGTACCGAGAGACCCAGTACTTC
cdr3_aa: CASGEIFSYRETQYF

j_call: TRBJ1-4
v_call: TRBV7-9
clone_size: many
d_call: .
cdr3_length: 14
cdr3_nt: TGTGCCAGCGGACTAGTGGGGTACCGGGAAAAACTGTTTTTT
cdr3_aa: CASGLVGYREKLFF

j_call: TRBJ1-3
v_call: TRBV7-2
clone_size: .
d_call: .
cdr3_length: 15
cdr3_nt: TGTGCCAGCAGCTTAACCCCGGGATATGGAAACACCATATATTTT
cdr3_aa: CASSLTPGYGNTIYF

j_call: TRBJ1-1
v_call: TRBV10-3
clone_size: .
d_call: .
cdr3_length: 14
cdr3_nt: TGTGCCAGCAGCCAAGTGCGAGCGACGGGTGAAGCTTTCTTT
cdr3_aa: CASSQVRATGEAFF

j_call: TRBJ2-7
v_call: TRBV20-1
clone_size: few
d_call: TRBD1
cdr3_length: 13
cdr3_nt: TGCAGTGCTAGAGGGACAGGGCCCTACGAGCAGTACTTC
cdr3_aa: CSARGTGPYEQYF